The entry below gives a single T cell receptor beta chain sequence along with its context. The target antigen is unknown. Stated treatment: about 20 received Ad26.COV2.S at low or high dose, single or two shots; about 5 received placebo; per-sample allocation not given. Samples were taken on day 63 after the first vaccine or placebo injection. Boston hosted the donor, who was an adult aged 18-55 years. These data belong to a study of Ad26.COV2.S vaccination and SARS-CoV-2 variants. Study as a whole: Administration of Ad26.COV2.S was intramuscular, either once or twice 56 days apart. Study-wide results and limits: Vaccine recipients had higher spike-specific TCR breadth than placebo recipients. Similar non-spike TCR breadth was observed in recipients of vaccine and of placebo.

Repertoires were generated with immunoSEQ multiplex PCR, while TCRdb's copy carries only in-frame clones and drops some. This sample has approximately 450,000 clones, with about nine tenths found just once. V lost 0 bases, J lost 6 bases, and 8 bases lay in between. This CDR3 has 13 amino acids. CDR1 and CDR2 (germline): MNHEY, SMNVEV (reference sequence). This specimen was peripheral blood, taken in a trial of Ad26.COV2.S vaccine versus placebo. J is TRBJ1-2 and V is TRBV27; no definite D call. This receptor was identified in a person between 18 and 65 years old who received the Ad26.COV2.S COVID-19 vaccine or a placebo. The CDR3 bases are TGTGCCAGCAGTTTATCCCCCCTGGATGGCTACACCTTC. Its translation: CASSLSPLDGYTF.